Given below is one T cell receptor (beta chain) in context. Which antigen it targets is not known. Nothing much larger sits one base from this clone, and base qualities are not available. The entry originates in a study of blood T cell repertoires in COVID-19 (dated by TCRdb to the early 2020s). Concerning the study at large: Samples from collaborators originated in the United States, Italy and Spain and spanned both the acute and convalescent phases of COVID-19. The samples were drawn from the first 160 participants of the ongoing ImmuneRACE study and from 950 to 1,500 subjects provided by 6 global collaborators. The repertoires were released in a freely available public database meant as a resource for research on the immune response to SARS-CoV-2. Where available, HLA class I and class II types were obtained from metadata supplied by the sample provider rather than from assay-based typing. The sample metadata nearly always contained a de-identified subject ID, COVID-19 status, age in years and sex. The prospective study material was composed of cDNA or gDNA derived from T cells, B-cell-depleted T cells, or PBMCs. The dataset comprised deeply sampled blood TCRbeta repertoires from subjects exposed to, actively infected with, or recovered from COVID-19.

Enrolling through a virtual design, the prospective study's participants ranged in age from roughly 18 to 89 years and lived across some 22 United States geographic areas. Cohort assignment in the prospective study relied on participant-reported clinical history from a screening survey and a study questionnaire. Recovered participants in ImmuneRACE Cohort 3 were defined as having two consecutive negative NP/OP PCR tests, clearance from a healthcare professional, or resolution of symptoms. In the prospective study, mobile phlebotomists collected whole blood, serum and a nasopharyngeal or oropharyngeal swab from each participant. Additional blood draws and questionnaires over a 2-month period could optionally be provided by prospective study participants. Before DNA extraction, prospective study blood samples were shipped either frozen or at room temperature. TCRbeta CDR3 regions were amplified from genomic DNA using the immunoSEQ Assay, a bias-controlled multiplex PCR. On the authors' methods: Nucleated cell counts per sample were estimated from amplification of reference gene primers within the assay. To quantify the absolute abundance of each unique TCRbeta CDR3 rearrangement, sequence reads were collapsed and filtered. For each sample, productive Simpson clonality was calculated as the square root of Simpson's diversity index across productive rearrangements. Entries here come from immuneACCESS through TCRdb and include only in-frame sequences with V and J called. Some clones fail to appear in such tables; in the studies checked, an unresolved V gene covers under half of the shortfall, and the cause of the remainder is unknown. V, J and clone size reflect that table, while D and trimming were determined from the DNA. The sample yields some 150,000 clones; about four fifths were counted once. Together, the top ten hold approximately 10% of the sample.

Study-wide findings and limitations: The amount of clinical and demographic metadata varied by source and participant and was provided uncurated.

Per the germline V gene, MGHRA is the CDR1 and YSYEKL is the CDR2. From cysteine to phenylalanine, the CDR3 is 14 amino acids long. Just CDR3 DNA is preserved here, 42 bases in frame from base 1. Compared with germline, V lacks 1 base and J lacks 6 bases; bases without a gene match: 6. The TCR sequence derives from a man aged 45-60 years who had recovered from COVID-19. The chain joins TRBV4-1 to TRBJ2-7, with 7 bases aligning to TRBD2. The sample was PBMCs or T cells enriched from blood (not recorded which). Read as DNA, the sequence is TGCGCCAGCAGCCAAGCCTCCGGGGGGTTCGAGCAGTACTTC. It is translated as CASSQASGGFEQYF.